Shown below are 2 T cell receptor beta chains from a single sample sequenced in a study of cytomegalovirus exposure and HLA in healthy donors. Libraries were prepared by immunoSEQ multiplex PCR; TCRdb keeps only in-frame clonotypes and omits some of them. The sample consists of over 85,000 clones, approximately 93% of them appearing once. The material sequenced was PBMCs. The receptors shown here come from a woman aged 30 to 39 in good health and CMV-seropositive.

The chain joins TRBV9 to TRBJ2-2; D gene uncertain. The CDR3 has 14 amino acids. V lost 0 bases to trimming and J lost 4 bases, with 7 bases between them. From germline, CDR1 is SGDLS and CDR2 YYNGEE. The CDR3 DNA follows: TGTGCCAGCAGCGTAGCAAGCATCACCGGGGAGCTGTTTTTT. Translating gives CASSVASITGELFF.

This chain connects TRBV11-3 to TRBJ2-7, with TRBD1 matching 11 bases. There are 14 residues in the CDR3. Looked up from germline, CDR1 is SGHNT and CDR2 is YENEEA. Losses at the gene ends were 4 bases for V and 6 bases for J; bases not matched to a gene: 5. The DNA for the CDR3 is TGTGCCAGCAGCTCGGACAGGGGGCTTTCCGAGCAGTACTTC. Its translation: CASSSDRGLSEQYF.